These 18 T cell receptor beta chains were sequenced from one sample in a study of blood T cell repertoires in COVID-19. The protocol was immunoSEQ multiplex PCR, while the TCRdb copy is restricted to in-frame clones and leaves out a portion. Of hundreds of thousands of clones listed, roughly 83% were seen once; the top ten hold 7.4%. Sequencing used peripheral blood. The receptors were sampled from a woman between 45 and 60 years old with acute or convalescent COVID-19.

The CDR3 region has the DNA TGTGCCAGCAGTTTGGGAGAAGGGGGAACTGAAGCTTTCTTT. Translated, it gives CASSLGEGGTEAFF. The chain employs TRBV28 and TRBJ1-1; D possibly corresponds to TRBD1 (6 bases). Trimming removed 3 bases at V and 5 bases at J, with 13 bases between. This CDR3 has 14 amino acids. Germline loops: CDR1 MDHEN, CDR2 SYDVKM. The full variable domain, rest sourced from reference TRBV28 and TRBJ1-1, is DVKVTQSSRYLVKRTGEKVFLECVQDMDHENMFWYRQDPGLGLRLIYFSYDVKMKEKGDIPEGYSVSREKKERFSLILESASTNQTSMYLCASSLGEGGTEAFFGQGTRLTVV.

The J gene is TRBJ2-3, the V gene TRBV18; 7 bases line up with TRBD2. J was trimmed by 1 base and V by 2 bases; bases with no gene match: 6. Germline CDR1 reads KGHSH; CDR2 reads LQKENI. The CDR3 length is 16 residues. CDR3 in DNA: TGTGCCAGCTCACCATTGGCGGCGGGGGGCACAGATACGCAGTATTTT. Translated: CASSPLAAGGTDTQYF. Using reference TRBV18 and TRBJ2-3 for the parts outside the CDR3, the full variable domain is NAGVMQNPRHLVRRRGQEARLRCSPMKGHSHVYWYRQLPEEGLKFMVYLQKENIIDESGMPKERFSAEFPKEGPSILRIQQVVRGDSAAYFCASSPLAAGGTDTQYFGPGTRLTVL.

The CDR3 region has the DNA TGTGCCACCAGTGTCAGTTCACGGGGGACCCAGTACTTC. This translates into CATSVSSRGTQYF. V usage is TRBV24-1 and J usage is TRBJ2-5, with a weak D call TRBD2 (5 bases). Between the trimmed V and J ends, which lost 5 bases and 7 bases, there was a span of 13 bases. This CDR3 region has 13 residues. The germline V gene encodes CDR1 KGHDR and CDR2 SFDVKD.

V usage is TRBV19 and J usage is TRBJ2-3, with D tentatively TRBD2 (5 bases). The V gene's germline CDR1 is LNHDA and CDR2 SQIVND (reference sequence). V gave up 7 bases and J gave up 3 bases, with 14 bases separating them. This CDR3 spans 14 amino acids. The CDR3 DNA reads TGTGCCAGTACTCTGAGCGGTTGGACAGATACGCAGTATTTT. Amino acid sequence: CASTLSGWTDTQYF.

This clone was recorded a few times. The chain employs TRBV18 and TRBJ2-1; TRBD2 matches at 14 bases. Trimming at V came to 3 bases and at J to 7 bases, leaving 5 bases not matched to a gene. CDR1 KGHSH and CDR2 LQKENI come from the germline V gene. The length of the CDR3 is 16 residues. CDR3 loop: CASSPGLAGADNEQFF. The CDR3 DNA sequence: TGTGCCAGCTCACCGGGACTAGCGGGAGCAGATAATGAGCAGTTCTTC.

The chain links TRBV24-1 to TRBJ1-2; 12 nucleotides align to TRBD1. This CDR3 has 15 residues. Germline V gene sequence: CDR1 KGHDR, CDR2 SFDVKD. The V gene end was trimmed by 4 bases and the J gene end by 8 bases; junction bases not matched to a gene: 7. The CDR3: CATSEPGQGARGYTF. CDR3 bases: TGTGCCACCAGTGAGCCGGGACAGGGGGCGAGGGGCTACACCTTC.

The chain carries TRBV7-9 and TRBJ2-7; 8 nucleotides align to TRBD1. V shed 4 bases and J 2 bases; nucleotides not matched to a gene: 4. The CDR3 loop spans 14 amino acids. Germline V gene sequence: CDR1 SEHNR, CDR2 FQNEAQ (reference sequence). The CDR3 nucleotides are TGTGCCAGCAGCTCCCCGGGACAGGCCTACGAGCAGTACTTC. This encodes CASSSPGQAYEQYF.

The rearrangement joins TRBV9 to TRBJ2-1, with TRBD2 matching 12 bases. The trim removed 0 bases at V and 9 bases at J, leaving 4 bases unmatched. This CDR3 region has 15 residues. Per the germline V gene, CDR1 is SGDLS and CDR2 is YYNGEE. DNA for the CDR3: TGTGCCAGCAGCGTAGGGACTAGCGGGGAAGCTGAGCAGTTCTTC. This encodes CASSVGTSGEAEQFF.

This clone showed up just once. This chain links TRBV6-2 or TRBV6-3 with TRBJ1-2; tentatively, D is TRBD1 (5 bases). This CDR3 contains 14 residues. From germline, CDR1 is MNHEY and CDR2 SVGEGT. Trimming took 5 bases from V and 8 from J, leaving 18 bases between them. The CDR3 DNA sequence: TGTGCCAGCAGTCGCGACAGCTTAGTGGGCGGCTACACCTTC. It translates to CASSRDSLVGGYTF.

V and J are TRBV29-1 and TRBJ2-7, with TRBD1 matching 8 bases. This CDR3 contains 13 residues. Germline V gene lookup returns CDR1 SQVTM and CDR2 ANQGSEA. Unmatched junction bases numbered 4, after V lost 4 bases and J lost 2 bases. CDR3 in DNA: TGCAGCGTTGGTATGGACAGGGCCTACGAGCAGTACTTC. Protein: CSVGMDRAYEQYF.

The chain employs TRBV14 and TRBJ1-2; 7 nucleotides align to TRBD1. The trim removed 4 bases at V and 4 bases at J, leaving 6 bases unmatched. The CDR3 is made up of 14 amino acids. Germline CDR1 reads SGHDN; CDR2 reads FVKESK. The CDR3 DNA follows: TGTGCCAGCAGCCCCGCGACAGGGACCTATGGCTACACCTTC. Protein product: CASSPATGTYGYTF.

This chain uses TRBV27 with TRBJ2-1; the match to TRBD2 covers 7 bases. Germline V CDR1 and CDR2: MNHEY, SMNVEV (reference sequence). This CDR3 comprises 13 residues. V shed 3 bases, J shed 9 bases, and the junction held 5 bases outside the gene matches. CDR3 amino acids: CASSLAGGSEQFF. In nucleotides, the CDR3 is TGTGCCAGCAGTTTGGCCGGCGGGAGTGAGCAGTTCTTC.

The CDR3 DNA follows: TGTGCCAGCAGACCGAGGGACAGGGGCTTGGGGGCTGAAGCTTTCTTT. It codes for CASRPRDRGLGAEAFF. The chain joins TRBV3-1 (or the pseudogene TRBV3-2) to TRBJ1-1; TRBD1 matches at 10 bases. Looked up from germline, CDR1 is LGHDT and CDR2 is YNNKEL (reference sequence). V gave up 6 bases and J gave up 6 bases; unmatched junction bases: 13. This CDR3 has 16 amino acids.

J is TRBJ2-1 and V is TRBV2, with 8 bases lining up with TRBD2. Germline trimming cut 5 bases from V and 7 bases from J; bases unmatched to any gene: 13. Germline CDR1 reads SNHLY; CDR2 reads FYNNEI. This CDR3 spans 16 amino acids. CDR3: CASSKDSGTRGNEQFF. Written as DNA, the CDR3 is TGTGCCAGCAGTAAAGATAGCGGGACAAGAGGGAATGAGCAGTTCTTC.

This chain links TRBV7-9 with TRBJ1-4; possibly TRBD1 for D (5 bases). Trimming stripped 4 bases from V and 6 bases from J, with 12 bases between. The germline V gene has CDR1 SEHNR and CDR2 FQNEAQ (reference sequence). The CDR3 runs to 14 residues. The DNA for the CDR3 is TGTGCCAGCAGCTCCAGGGCATCGGATGAAAAACTGTTTTTT. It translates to CASSSRASDEKLFF.

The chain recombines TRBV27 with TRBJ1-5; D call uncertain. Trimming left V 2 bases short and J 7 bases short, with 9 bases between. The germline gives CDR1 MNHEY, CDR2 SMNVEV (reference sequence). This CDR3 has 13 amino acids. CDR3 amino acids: CASSLREGQPQHF. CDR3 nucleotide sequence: TGTGCCAGCAGTTTACGGGAAGGACAGCCCCAGCATTTT.

This CDR3 is CASSFRAVKSSGANVLTF. CDR3 DNA: TGTGCCAGCAGTTTCAGGGCGGTCAAGAGCTCTGGGGCCAACGTCCTGACTTTC. The V call is TRBV27, the J call TRBJ2-6; the D gene is possibly TRBD1 (5 bases). V was shortened by 3 bases and J by 0 bases, with 15 bases between the two germline ends. Per the germline V gene, CDR1 is MNHEY and CDR2 is SMNVEV (reference sequence). CDR3 length: 18 residues.

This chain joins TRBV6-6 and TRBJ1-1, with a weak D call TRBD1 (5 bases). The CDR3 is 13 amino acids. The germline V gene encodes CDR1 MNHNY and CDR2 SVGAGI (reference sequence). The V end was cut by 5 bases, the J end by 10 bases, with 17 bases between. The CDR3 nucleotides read TGTGCCAGCAGTCCCGGACCTCTCGGGGGAGCTTTCTTT. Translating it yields CASSPGPLGGAFF.